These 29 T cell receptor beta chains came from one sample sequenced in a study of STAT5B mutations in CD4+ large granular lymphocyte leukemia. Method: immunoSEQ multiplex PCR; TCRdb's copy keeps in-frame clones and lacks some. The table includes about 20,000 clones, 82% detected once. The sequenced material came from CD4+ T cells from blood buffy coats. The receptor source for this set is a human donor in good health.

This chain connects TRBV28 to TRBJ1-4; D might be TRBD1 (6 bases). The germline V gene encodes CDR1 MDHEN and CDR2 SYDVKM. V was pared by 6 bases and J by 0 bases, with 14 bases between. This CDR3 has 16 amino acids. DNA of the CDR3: TGTGCCAGCAGCCGCGGGGGGGCTGCAACTAATGAAAAACTGTTTTTT. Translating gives CASSRGGAATNEKLFF.

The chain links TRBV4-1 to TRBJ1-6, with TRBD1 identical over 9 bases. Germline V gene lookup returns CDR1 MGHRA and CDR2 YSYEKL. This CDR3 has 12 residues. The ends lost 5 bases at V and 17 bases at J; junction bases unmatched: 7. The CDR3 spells CASSYRDREVHF. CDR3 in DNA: TGCGCCAGCAGCTACCGGGACAGGGAAGTCCACTTT.

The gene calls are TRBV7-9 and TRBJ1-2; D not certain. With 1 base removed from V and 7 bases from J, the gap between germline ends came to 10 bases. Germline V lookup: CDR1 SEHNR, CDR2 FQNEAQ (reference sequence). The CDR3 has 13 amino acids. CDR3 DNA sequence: TGTGCCAGCAGCTTAGAAATTATCAGTGGCTACACCTTC. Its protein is CASSLEIISGYTF.

The CDR3 region is CASSSPGRGNEQFF. The CDR3 region has the DNA TGTGCCAGCAGCTCCCCGGGGAGAGGCAATGAGCAGTTCTTC. The gene calls are TRBV5-4 and TRBJ2-1; tentative D call: TRBD2 (5 bases). This CDR3 is 14 amino acids long. Germline V gene sequence: CDR1 SGHNT, CDR2 YYREEE (reference sequence). V dropped 3 bases and J dropped 6 bases, with 13 bases sitting between them.

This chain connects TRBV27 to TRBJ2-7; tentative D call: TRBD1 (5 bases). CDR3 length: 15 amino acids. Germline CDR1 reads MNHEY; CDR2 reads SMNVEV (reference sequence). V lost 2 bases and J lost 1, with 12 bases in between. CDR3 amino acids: CASSLLPGLSYEQYF. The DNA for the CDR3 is TGTGCCAGCAGTTTACTCCCAGGGTTATCCTACGAGCAGTACTTC.

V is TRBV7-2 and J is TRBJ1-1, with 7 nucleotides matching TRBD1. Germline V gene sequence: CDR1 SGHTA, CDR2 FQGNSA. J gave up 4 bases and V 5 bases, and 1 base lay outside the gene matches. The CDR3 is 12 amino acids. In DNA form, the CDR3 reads TGTGCCAGCAGCCAGGGGGTCACTGAAGCTTTCTTT. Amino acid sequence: CASSQGVTEAFF.

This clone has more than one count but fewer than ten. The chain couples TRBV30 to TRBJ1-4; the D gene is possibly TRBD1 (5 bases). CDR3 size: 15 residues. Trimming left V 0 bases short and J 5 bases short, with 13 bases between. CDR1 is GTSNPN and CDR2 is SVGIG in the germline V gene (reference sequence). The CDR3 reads CAWSVGGRGNEKLFF. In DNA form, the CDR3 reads TGTGCCTGGAGTGTGGGGGGACGGGGGAATGAAAAACTGTTTTTT.

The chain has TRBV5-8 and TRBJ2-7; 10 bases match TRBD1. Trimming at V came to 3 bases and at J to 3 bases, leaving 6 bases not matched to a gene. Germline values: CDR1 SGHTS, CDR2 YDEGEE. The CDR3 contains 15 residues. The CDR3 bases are TGTGCCAGCAGCTCCGTGACAGGGGGCGACTACGAGCAGTACTTC. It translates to CASSSVTGGDYEQYF.

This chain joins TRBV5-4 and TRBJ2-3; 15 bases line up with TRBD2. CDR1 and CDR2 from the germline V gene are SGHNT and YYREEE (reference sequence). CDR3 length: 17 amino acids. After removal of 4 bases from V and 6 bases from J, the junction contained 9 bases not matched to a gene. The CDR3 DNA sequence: TGTGCCAGCAGCACCCGGACTAGCGGGGGGGTTCGCGATACGCAGTATTTT. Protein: CASSTRTSGGVRDTQYF.

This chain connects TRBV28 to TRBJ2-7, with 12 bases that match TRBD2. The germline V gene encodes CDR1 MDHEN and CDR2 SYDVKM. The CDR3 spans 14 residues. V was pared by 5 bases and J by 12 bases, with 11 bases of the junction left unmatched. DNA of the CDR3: TGTGCCAGCAGTCCAGCGACTAGCGGGGGACCCCGGTACTTC. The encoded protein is CASSPATSGGPRYF.

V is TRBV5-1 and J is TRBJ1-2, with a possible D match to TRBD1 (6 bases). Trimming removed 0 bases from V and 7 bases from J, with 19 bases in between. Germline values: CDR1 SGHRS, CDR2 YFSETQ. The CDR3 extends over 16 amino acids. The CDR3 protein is CASSLDPKSQGGGYTF. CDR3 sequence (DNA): TGCGCCAGCAGCTTGGATCCAAAATCACAGGGCGGTGGCTACACCTTC.

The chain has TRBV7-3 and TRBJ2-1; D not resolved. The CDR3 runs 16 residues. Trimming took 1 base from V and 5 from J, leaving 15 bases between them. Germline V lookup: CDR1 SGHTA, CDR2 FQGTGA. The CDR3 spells CASSLMQPGVDNEQFF. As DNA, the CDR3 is TGTGCCAGCAGCTTAATGCAGCCGGGTGTAGACAATGAGCAGTTCTTC. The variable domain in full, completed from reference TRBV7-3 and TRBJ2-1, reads GAGVSQTPSNKVTEKGKYVELRCDPISGHTALYWYRQSLGQGPEFLIYFQGTGAADDSGLPNDRFFAVRPEGSVSTLKIQRTERGDSAVYLCASSLMQPGVDNEQFFGPGTRLTVL.

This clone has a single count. DNA of the CDR3: TGTGCCATCCAGGCAGGATTCACTAGGGACTACGAGCAGTACTTC. Protein: CAIQAGFTRDYEQYF. The chain carries TRBV10-3 and TRBJ2-7; a weak D match, TRBD2 (5 bases). Trimming stripped 8 bases from V and 3 bases from J, with 20 bases between. Germline CDR1 is ENHRY and CDR2 is SYGVKD. The CDR3 length is 15 residues.

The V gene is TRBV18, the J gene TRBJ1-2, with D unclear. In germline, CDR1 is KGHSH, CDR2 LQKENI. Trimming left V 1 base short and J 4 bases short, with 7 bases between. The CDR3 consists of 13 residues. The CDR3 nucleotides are TGTGCCAGCTCACCACTAGACACCTATGGCTACACCTTC. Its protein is CASSPLDTYGYTF.

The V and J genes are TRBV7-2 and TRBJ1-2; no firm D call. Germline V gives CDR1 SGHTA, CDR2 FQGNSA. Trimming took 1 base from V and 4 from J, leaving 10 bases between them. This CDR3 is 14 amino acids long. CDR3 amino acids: CASSLERVGYGYTF. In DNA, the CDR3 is TGTGCCAGCAGCTTAGAGCGGGTTGGCTATGGCTACACCTTC.

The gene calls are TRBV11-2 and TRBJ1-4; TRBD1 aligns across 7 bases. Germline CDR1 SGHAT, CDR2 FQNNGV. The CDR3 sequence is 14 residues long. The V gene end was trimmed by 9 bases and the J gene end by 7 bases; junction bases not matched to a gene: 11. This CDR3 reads CASRPRQGSEKLFF. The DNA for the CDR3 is TGTGCCAGTCGTCCCCGACAGGGATCTGAAAAACTGTTTTTT.

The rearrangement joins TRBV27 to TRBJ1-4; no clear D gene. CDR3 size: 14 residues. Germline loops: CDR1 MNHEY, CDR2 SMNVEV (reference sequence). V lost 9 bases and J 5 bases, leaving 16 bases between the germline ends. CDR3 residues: CASVRSGGNEKLFF. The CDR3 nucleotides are TGTGCCAGTGTAAGGTCTGGCGGGAATGAAAAACTGTTTTTT.

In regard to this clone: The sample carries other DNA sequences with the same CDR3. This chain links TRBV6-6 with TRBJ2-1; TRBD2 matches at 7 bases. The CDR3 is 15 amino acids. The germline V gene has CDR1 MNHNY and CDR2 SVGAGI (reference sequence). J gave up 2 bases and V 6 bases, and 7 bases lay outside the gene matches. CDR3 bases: TGTGCCAGCAGAGATAGTGGGAGGGCCTACAATGAGCAGTTCTTC. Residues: CASRDSGRAYNEQFF.

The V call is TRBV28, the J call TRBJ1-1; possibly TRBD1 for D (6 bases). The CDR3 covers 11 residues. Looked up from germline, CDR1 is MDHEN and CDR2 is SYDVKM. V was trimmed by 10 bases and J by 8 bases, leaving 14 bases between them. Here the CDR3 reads CATRQVTEAFF. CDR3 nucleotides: TGTGCCACCCGACAGGTGACCGAAGCTTTCTTT. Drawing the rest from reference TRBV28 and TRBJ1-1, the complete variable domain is DVKVTQSSRYLVKRTGEKVFLECVQDMDHENMFWYRQDPGLGLRLIYFSYDVKMKEKGDIPEGYSVSREKKERFSLILESASTNQTSMYLCATRQVTEAFFGQGTRLTVV.

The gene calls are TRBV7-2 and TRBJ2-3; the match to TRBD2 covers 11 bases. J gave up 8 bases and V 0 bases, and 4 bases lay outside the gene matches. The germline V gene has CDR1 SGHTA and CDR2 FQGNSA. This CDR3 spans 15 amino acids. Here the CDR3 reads CASSLASGGAGTQYF. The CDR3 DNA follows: TGTGCCAGCAGCTTAGCTAGCGGGGGGGCAGGTACGCAGTATTTT.

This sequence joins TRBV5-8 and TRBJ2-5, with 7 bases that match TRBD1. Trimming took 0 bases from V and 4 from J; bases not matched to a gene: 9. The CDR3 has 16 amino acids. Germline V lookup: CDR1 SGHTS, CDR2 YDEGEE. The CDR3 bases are TGTGCCAGCAGCTTGGAGGGCAGGGGGTCCGGAGAGACCCAGTACTTC. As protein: CASSLEGRGSGETQYF.

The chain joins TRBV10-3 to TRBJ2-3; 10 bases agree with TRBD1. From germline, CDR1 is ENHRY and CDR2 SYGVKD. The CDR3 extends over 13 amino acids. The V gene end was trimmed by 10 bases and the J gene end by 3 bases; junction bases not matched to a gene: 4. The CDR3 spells CATGTGATDTQYF. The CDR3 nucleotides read TGTGCCACTGGGACAGGGGCGACAGATACGCAGTATTTT.

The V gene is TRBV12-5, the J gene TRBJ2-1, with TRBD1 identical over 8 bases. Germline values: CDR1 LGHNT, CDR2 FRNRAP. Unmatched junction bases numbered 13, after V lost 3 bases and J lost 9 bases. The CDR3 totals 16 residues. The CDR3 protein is CASGFATGQGGGEQFF. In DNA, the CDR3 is TGTGCTAGTGGTTTCGCTACCGGACAGGGAGGCGGTGAGCAGTTCTTC.

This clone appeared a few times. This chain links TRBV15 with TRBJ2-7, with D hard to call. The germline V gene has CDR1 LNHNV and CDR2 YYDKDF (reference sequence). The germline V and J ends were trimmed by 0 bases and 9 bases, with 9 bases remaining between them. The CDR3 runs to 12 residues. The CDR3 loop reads CATSRDGGGQYF. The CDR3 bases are TGTGCCACCAGCAGAGATGGTGGCGGGCAGTACTTC. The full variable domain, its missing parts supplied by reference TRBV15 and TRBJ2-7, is DAMVIQNPRYQVTQFGKPVTLSCSQTLNHNVMYWYQQKSSQAPKLLFHYYDKDFNNEADTPDNFQSRRPNTSFCFLDIRSPGLGDTAMYLCATSRDGGGQYFGPGTRLTVT.

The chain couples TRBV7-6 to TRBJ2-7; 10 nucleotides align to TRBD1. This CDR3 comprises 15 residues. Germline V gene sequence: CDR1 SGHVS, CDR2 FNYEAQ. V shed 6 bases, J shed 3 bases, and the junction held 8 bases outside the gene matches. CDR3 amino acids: CASRPATGGFYEQYF. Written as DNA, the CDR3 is TGTGCCAGCAGACCTGCGACAGGGGGCTTCTACGAGCAGTACTTC. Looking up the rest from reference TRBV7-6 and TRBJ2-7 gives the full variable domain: GAGVSQSPRYKVTKRGQDVALRCDPISGHVSLYWYRQALGQGPEFLTYFNYEAQQDKSGLPNDRFSAERPEGSISTLTIQRTEQRDSAMYRCASRPATGGFYEQYFGPGTRLTVT.

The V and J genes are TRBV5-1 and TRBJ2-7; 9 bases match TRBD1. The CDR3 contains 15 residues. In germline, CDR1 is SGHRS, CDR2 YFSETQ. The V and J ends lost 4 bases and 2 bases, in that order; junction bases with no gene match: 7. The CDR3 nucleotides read TGCGCCAGCAGCACGACCGGGACAGGGACCTACGAGCAGTACTTC. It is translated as CASSTTGTGTYEQYF.

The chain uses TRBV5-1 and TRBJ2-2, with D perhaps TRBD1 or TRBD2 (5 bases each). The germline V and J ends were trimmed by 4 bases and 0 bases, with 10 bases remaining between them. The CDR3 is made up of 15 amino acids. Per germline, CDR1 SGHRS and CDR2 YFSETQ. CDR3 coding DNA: TGCGCCAGCAGCCGAGGGACGGCGAACACCGGGGAGCTGTTTTTT. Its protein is CASSRGTANTGELFF.

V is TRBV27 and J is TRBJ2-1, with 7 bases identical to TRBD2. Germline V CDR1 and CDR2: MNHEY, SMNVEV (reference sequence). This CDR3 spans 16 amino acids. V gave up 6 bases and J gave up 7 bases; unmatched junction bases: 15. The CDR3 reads CASRSIVAGAHNEQFF. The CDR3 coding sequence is TGTGCCAGCAGGTCAATCGTCGCGGGAGCGCATAATGAGCAGTTCTTC.

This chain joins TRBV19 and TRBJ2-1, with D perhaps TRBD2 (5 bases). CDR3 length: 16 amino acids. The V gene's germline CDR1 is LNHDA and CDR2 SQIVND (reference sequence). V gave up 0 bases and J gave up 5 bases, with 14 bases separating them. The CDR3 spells CASSIDPRLTNNEQFF. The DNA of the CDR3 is TGTGCCAGTAGTATAGATCCTAGACTAACCAACAATGAGCAGTTCTTC.